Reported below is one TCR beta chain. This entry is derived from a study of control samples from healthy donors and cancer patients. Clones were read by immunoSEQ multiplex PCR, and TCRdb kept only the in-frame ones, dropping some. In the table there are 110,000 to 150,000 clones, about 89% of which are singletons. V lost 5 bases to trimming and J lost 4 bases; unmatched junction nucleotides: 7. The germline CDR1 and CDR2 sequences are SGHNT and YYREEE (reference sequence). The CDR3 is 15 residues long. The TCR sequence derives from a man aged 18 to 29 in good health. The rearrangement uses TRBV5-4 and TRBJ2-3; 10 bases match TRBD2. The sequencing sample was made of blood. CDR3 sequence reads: CASRKAGGPADTQYF. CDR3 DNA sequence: TGTGCCAGCAGGAAAGCGGGGGGGCCAGCAGATACGCAGTATTTT.